This record looks at one T cell receptor beta chain sequence and its context. Its binding antigen is unknown. It has no much larger one-base neighbor in the sample; base qualities were not kept. This sample includes further DNA sequences coding for the same CDR3. CD8 naive samples were CD45RO-negative cells positively selected for CCR7, giving a CD45RA+CCR7+ population that excluded TemRA cells. Donors were healthy HIV-negative adults with no recently reported acute infections or vaccinations. Every donor was a Caucasian adult living in Nashville, Tennessee, USA. After blood collection by leukapheresis, PBMCs were isolated using Ficoll-Histopaque density gradient centrifugation and then cryopreserved in the vapor phase of liquid nitrogen. Analytical flow cytometry was used to check the purity and quantity of every magnetically sorted T cell population. From each sorted fraction, genomic DNA was isolated and quantified by UV absorbance on a Nanodrop 2000c.

TCR CDR3 regions were amplified from genomic DNA by multiplex PCR using the deep immunoSEQ assay. Genomic DNA extracted from each cell subset was distributed evenly over all wells of several immunoSEQ 96-well plates, and each plate served as one replicate. For sorted subsets, about 200 ng genomic DNA, equal to 30,000 to 35,000 T cell genomes, was loaded into each replicate PCR. Purified libraries were quantified with a Qubit 3.0 fluorometer, sized on a Bioanalyzer 2100, and re-quantified with the KAPA Library Quantification kit. Every immunoSEQ 96-well plate was sequenced on a dedicated single-read 150-cycle Illumina NextSeq 550 flow cell. The published analysis was carried out like this. Because the immunoSEQ output held only junctional sequences and lacked quality scores, the filtering could not match the filtering applied to full-length reads. Sequences were annotated with PyIR, a Python wrapper for IgBLAST v1.9, using IMGT germline references to assign V/J genes and CDR3. Reads were removed for weak V/J assignments (E-value above 1e-6), missing CDR3, stop codons, out-of-frame junctions, or ambiguous translated residues. A V3J clonotype was defined by an identical inferred V gene, J gene, and CDR3 amino acid sequence. The percentage overlap between two repertoires was calculated by dividing the number of shared unique clonotypes by the size of the smaller repertoire. RTK rarefaction, the Chao1 estimator, and Recon v2.1 estimates of unobserved clonotypes were used to assess repertoire richness. For all TCRbeta clonotypes obtained by the gDNA method from a handful of donors, generation probabilities were computed with OLGA. TCRdb holds this immuneACCESS table with in-frame rearrangements only. Some clones are missing; in checked studies, unresolved V genes explain under half, and the rest has no known cause. The V and J calls and clone size are taken from that table; D and trimming were inferred from the DNA. Within this sample are millions of clones, with about 94% of them counted one time only. The ten largest account for around 1.1% of the sample.

The data derive from a study of shared clonotypes between healthy human individuals (dated by TCRdb to 2020 to 2022). In terms of the full investigation: The cohort comprised two women and a few men aged 18 to 49 years. Libraries were prepared and TCR repertoires were sequenced by different laboratories using diverse techniques, in order to increase sequencing depth and limit assay-specific biases. To estimate repertoire size and how much clonotypes are shared between individuals, the study performed deep sequencing of blood TCR repertoires from 4 to 6 healthy adults. Leukapheresis yielded between about 0.9 and 9 billion PBMCs per donor. Per donor, three plates each were used for CD4 naive and CD4 memory, two for CD8 naive, and one for CD8 memory. Broad study findings and their caveats: Even with the large sequencing depth, rarefaction of the sorted-subset datasets indicated that sequencing was incomplete. Clonotypes shared by all four sorted-subset donors showed higher generation probabilities than non-shared clonotypes. About 5% of naive CD4, approximately 3.7% of naive CD8, 2.3% of memory CD4, and less than 0.45% of memory CD8 clonotypes were shared across a few donors. Estimated clonotype richness was generally larger for naive than for memory subsets. Pairwise subsampling indicated that sequencing depth was expected to affect the degree of clonotype sharing among donors. Because the study included only a small number of donors, the genetic and exposure-history diversity represented was limited. Sampling was limited to blood, and TCR repertoires in tissue likely differ from TCR repertoires in blood.

Per the germline V gene (reference sequence), SEHNR is the CDR1 and FQNEAQ is the CDR2. A distance of 9 bases separates the germline ends of V and J, which lose 3 bases and 1 base respectively. The CDR3 measures 14 amino acids from cysteine to phenylalanine. The sequence is cut down to CDR3 DNA, 42 bases in frame from base 1. Sequenced: naive CD8+ T cells sorted from blood. The cell subset or site label, as the study defines it: CD45RA+CCR7+. This TCR was sampled from a man aged 18-30 years in good health. The rearranged segments are TRBV7-9 and TRBJ1-1; the D segment could be TRBD1, given 6 matching bases. The DNA reads TGTGCCAGCAGCTTGGGAGGGGGGAACACTGAAGCTTTCTTT. It specifies CASSLGGGNTEAFF.